A selection of T cell receptor beta chains follows, all from one sample in a study of persistence of HIV-infected CD4 T cells. Generated by immunoSEQ multiplex PCR, the TCRdb table keeps only in-frame clones and is missing some. The data hold more than 30,000 clones, with approximately 78% observed a single time. What these receptors recognize is not known. Sequenced material: cultured CD4+ T cells from PBMCs, taken from a patient who received antiretroviral therapy. These receptors came from an adult with HIV. The donor label of this sample is uncertain. CDR3s include the opening cysteine and the closing phenylalanine or tryptophan. Each record gives: V gene, J gene, clone size, D gene, CDR3 protein, CDR3 DNA. A D gene is named only where the DNA matches it firmly. Size tells how often a clone was seen (once, few, many) or the class of an expanded clone, and some rows leave it out.

v_call: TRBV19; j_call: TRBJ2-3; clone_size: few; d_call: TRBD1; cdr3_aa: CATRQGARTDTQYF; cdr3_nt: TGTGCCACCCGACAGGGGGCTCGAACAGATACGCAGTATTTT
v_call: TRBV28; j_call: TRBJ1-5; clone_size: -; d_call: -; cdr3_aa: CASRPDGRRGNQPQHF; cdr3_nt: TGTGCCAGCAGACCTGATGGCAGGCGGGGCAATCAGCCCCAGCATTTT
v_call: TRBV5-1; j_call: TRBJ1-2; clone_size: few; d_call: TRBD1; cdr3_aa: CASSEGQTVGYTF; cdr3_nt: TGCGCCAGCAGCGAGGGACAGACGGTAGGCTACACCTTC
v_call: TRBV24-1; j_call: TRBJ1-1; clone_size: -; d_call: -; cdr3_aa: CATSETDRSEAFF; cdr3_nt: TGTGCCACCAGTGAAACCGACAGGTCTGAAGCTTTCTTT
v_call: TRBV10-2; j_call: TRBJ1-4; clone_size: -; d_call: TRBD1; cdr3_aa: CASSSQGPFNEKLFF; cdr3_nt: TGCGCCAGCAGCTCACAGGGGCCTTTTAATGAAAAACTGTTTTTT
v_call: TRBV6-1; j_call: TRBJ1-1; clone_size: -; d_call: -; cdr3_aa: CASSDRGHTEAFF; cdr3_nt: TGTGCCAGCAGTGACAGGGGTCACACTGAAGCTTTCTTT
v_call: TRBV20-1; j_call: TRBJ1-6; clone_size: -; d_call: -; cdr3_aa: CSASTEAQNSPLHF; cdr3_nt: TGCAGTGCTAGTACAGAGGCCCAGAATTCACCCCTCCACTTT
v_call: TRBV12-5; j_call: TRBJ1-1; clone_size: -; d_call: -; cdr3_aa: CASGRAEGTEAFF; cdr3_nt: TGTGCTAGTGGTCGGGCGGAGGGCACTGAAGCTTTCTTT
v_call: TRBV4-1; j_call: TRBJ1-2; clone_size: -; d_call: TRBD1; cdr3_aa: CASSPLQGGVVGYTF; cdr3_nt: TGCGCCAGCAGCCCTCTCCAGGGGGGGGTGGTTGGCTACACCTTC
v_call: TRBV5-1; j_call: TRBJ1-3; clone_size: -; d_call: -; cdr3_aa: CASSLTRQHSGNTIYF; cdr3_nt: TGCGCCAGCAGCTTGACAAGGCAACACTCTGGAAACACCATATATTTT
v_call: TRBV6-5; j_call: TRBJ1-5; clone_size: -; d_call: -; cdr3_aa: CAVKSGREPQHF; cdr3_nt: TGTGCCGTAAAATCAGGGAGGGAGCCCCAGCATTTT
v_call: TRBV10-3; j_call: TRBJ2-3; clone_size: -; d_call: -; cdr3_aa: CAISLGGPGDTQYF; cdr3_nt: TGTGCCATCAGTCTTGGGGGTCCTGGAGATACGCAGTATTTT
v_call: TRBV5-1; j_call: TRBJ2-2; clone_size: -; d_call: TRBD2; cdr3_aa: CASSFGGKNTGELFF; cdr3_nt: TGCGCCAGCAGCTTCGGGGGGAAGAACACCGGGGAGCTGTTTTTT
v_call: TRBV28; j_call: TRBJ1-5; clone_size: -; d_call: -; cdr3_aa: CASSKAGVSNQPQHF; cdr3_nt: TGTGCCAGTTCGAAGGCGGGTGTTAGCAATCAGCCCCAGCATTTT
v_call: TRBV5-1; j_call: TRBJ1-6; clone_size: -; d_call: TRBD1; cdr3_aa: CASSKTGGDSPLHF; cdr3_nt: TGCGCCAGCAGCAAGACAGGGGGCGATTCACCCCTCCACTTT
v_call: TRBV19; j_call: TRBJ2-3; clone_size: -; d_call: -; cdr3_aa: CASSIELTEDTQYF; cdr3_nt: TGTGCCAGTAGTATAGAATTGACAGAAGATACGCAGTATTTT
v_call: TRBV10-3; j_call: TRBJ1-3; clone_size: -; d_call: -; cdr3_aa: CAISEAQISGNTIYF; cdr3_nt: TGTGCCATCAGTGAGGCCCAGATCTCTGGAAACACCATATATTTT
v_call: TRBV27; j_call: TRBJ2-7; clone_size: -; d_call: TRBD1; cdr3_aa: CASSQWTGGFYEQYF; cdr3_nt: TGTGCCAGCAGTCAGTGGACAGGGGGTTTTTACGAGCAGTACTTC
v_call: TRBV5-1; j_call: TRBJ2-2; clone_size: -; d_call: -; cdr3_aa: CASSRDGGTGELFF; cdr3_nt: TGCGCCAGCAGTCGGGACGGTGGCACCGGGGAGCTGTTTTTT
v_call: TRBV30; j_call: TRBJ1-5; clone_size: -; d_call: TRBD1; cdr3_aa: CAWGRQGEGQPQHF; cdr3_nt: TGTGCCTGGGGAAGACAGGGGGAAGGTCAGCCCCAGCATTTT
v_call: TRBV3-1/TRBV3-2; j_call: TRBJ1-2; clone_size: -; d_call: -; cdr3_aa: CASSPYRGSKYGYTF; cdr3_nt: TGTGCCAGCAGCCCCTACCGCGGCTCCAAGTATGGCTACACCTTC
v_call: TRBV19; j_call: TRBJ2-2; clone_size: -; d_call: -; cdr3_aa: CASTALEGRTGELFF; cdr3_nt: TGTGCCAGTACCGCCCTTGAGGGACGGACCGGGGAGCTGTTTTTT
v_call: TRBV15; j_call: TRBJ2-1; clone_size: -; d_call: -; cdr3_aa: CATSRDPRRDEQFF; cdr3_nt: TGTGCCACCAGCAGAGATCCTCGCCGGGATGAGCAGTTCTTC
v_call: TRBV18; j_call: TRBJ1-2; clone_size: -; d_call: -; cdr3_aa: CASSLSESHGYTF; cdr3_nt: TGTGCCAGCTCACTATCGGAGAGCCATGGCTACACCTTC
v_call: TRBV19; j_call: TRBJ1-2; clone_size: -; d_call: -; cdr3_aa: CASADQGYGYTF; cdr3_nt: TGTGCCAGTGCCGATCAGGGCTATGGCTACACCTTC
v_call: TRBV7-3; j_call: TRBJ2-2; clone_size: -; d_call: -; cdr3_aa: CASSVRGAGELFF; cdr3_nt: TGTGCCAGCAGTGTCCGGGGTGCCGGGGAGCTGTTTTTT
v_call: TRBV12-5; j_call: TRBJ1-6; clone_size: -; d_call: -; cdr3_aa: CASGLTAGGNSPLHF; cdr3_nt: TGTGCTAGTGGTTTGACAGCCGGCGGGAATTCACCCCTCCACTTT
v_call: TRBV19; j_call: TRBJ1-5; clone_size: -; d_call: -; cdr3_aa: CASNKGARSNQPQHF; cdr3_nt: TGTGCCAGTAACAAAGGGGCGAGGAGCAATCAGCCCCAGCATTTT
v_call: TRBV28; j_call: TRBJ1-6; clone_size: -; d_call: TRBD1; cdr3_aa: CASSQGYRDRAFLHF; cdr3_nt: TGTGCCAGCAGCCAGGGTTACCGGGACAGGGCCTTCCTCCACTTT
v_call: TRBV6-4; j_call: TRBJ2-1; clone_size: -; d_call: TRBD1; cdr3_aa: CASSPGQGFGEQFF; cdr3_nt: TGTGCCAGCAGTCCGGGACAGGGGTTCGGCGAGCAGTTCTTC
v_call: TRBV29-1; j_call: TRBJ1-1; clone_size: -; d_call: TRBD1; cdr3_aa: CSVRDRAGNTEAFF; cdr3_nt: TGCAGCGTGAGGGACAGGGCCGGGAACACTGAAGCTTTCTTT
v_call: TRBV2; j_call: TRBJ2-3; clone_size: -; d_call: TRBD2; cdr3_aa: CASSGDYTDTQYF; cdr3_nt: TGTGCCAGCAGTGGGGACTACACAGATACGCAGTATTTT
v_call: TRBV2; j_call: TRBJ2-1; clone_size: -; d_call: -; cdr3_aa: CASSDVGYNEQFF; cdr3_nt: TGTGCCAGCAGTGATGTGGGATACAATGAGCAGTTCTTC
v_call: TRBV27; j_call: TRBJ1-6; clone_size: -; d_call: TRBD1; cdr3_aa: CASSPRQGPNSPLHF; cdr3_nt: TGTGCCAGCAGTCCTCGACAGGGACCAAATTCACCCCTCCACTTT
v_call: TRBV5-1; j_call: TRBJ1-4; clone_size: -; d_call: TRBD1; cdr3_aa: CASRTGYANEKLFF; cdr3_nt: TGCGCCAGCAGGACAGGGTATGCTAATGAAAAACTGTTTTTT
v_call: TRBV4-2; j_call: TRBJ2-7; clone_size: -; d_call: -; cdr3_aa: CASSQDLGGYEQYF; cdr3_nt: TGTGCCAGCAGCCAAGATCTCGGTGGGTACGAGCAGTACTTC
v_call: TRBV19; j_call: TRBJ2-4; clone_size: -; d_call: TRBD2; cdr3_aa: CASSSGTSGGTKNIQYF; cdr3_nt: TGTGCCAGTAGTAGCGGGACTAGCGGGGGGACGAAAAACATTCAGTACTTC
v_call: TRBV20-1; j_call: TRBJ2-3; clone_size: -; d_call: TRBD2; cdr3_aa: CSASEGAGGADTQYF; cdr3_nt: TGCAGTGCTAGTGAGGGGGCGGGAGGGGCAGATACGCAGTATTTT
v_call: TRBV7-2; j_call: TRBJ2-3; clone_size: -; d_call: -; cdr3_aa: CASSPGLAVITDTQYF; cdr3_nt: TGTGCCAGCAGCCCGGGACTCGCGGTTATCACAGATACGCAGTATTTT
v_call: TRBV25-1; j_call: TRBJ2-3; clone_size: -; d_call: -; cdr3_aa: CASSEYQITDTQYF; cdr3_nt: TGTGCCAGCAGTGAATATCAGATAACAGATACGCAGTATTTT
v_call: TRBV10-3; j_call: TRBJ1-4; clone_size: once; d_call: -; cdr3_aa: CAITNYRGEKLFF; cdr3_nt: TGTGCCATCACCAATTACCGTGGCGAAAAACTGTTTTTT
v_call: TRBV10-3; j_call: TRBJ1-1; clone_size: -; d_call: TRBD1; cdr3_aa: CATSGGNTEAFF; cdr3_nt: TGTGCCACCTCAGGGGGAAACACTGAAGCTTTCTTT
v_call: TRBV5-1; j_call: TRBJ1-1; clone_size: -; d_call: -; cdr3_aa: CASSLDRQNTEAFF; cdr3_nt: TGCGCCAGCAGCTTGGACAGGCAGAACACTGAAGCTTTCTTT
v_call: TRBV24-1; j_call: TRBJ2-2; clone_size: -; d_call: -; cdr3_aa: CATSDNGVPGELFF; cdr3_nt: TGTGCCACCAGTGACAACGGGGTCCCCGGGGAGCTGTTTTTT